This T cell receptor (beta chain) was profiled in a study of blood T cells in healthy people across ages. This clonotype was counted once. Germline trimming cut 5 bases from V and 1 base from J; bases unmatched to any gene: 8. The length of the CDR3 is 16 residues. The authors ran a second PCR of roughly 6 to 12 cycles using a sample-barcoded 5' primer and a J-beta primer mix. TCRdb reprocessed the 5' RACE reads via MiXCR and lists one record per CDR3 protein. This table holds about 830,000 distinct CDR3 sequences, about three fifths found once. This chain links TRBV12-3 or TRBV12-4 with TRBJ1-1; the match to TRBD1 covers 9 bases. Sequenced sample: blood. This sequence originates from a man under 40 in good health. The CDR3 DNA is TGTGCCAGCAGTCCGCGACAGGGGGGGACGAACACTGAAGCTTTCTTT. It codes for CASSPRQGGTNTEAFF.